The 4 T cell receptor beta chains below all came from one sample that was sequenced in a study of OX40 agonist ivuxolimab in advanced cancers. TCRdb's table, derived via immunoSEQ multiplex PCR, lists solely in-frame clones and lacks some. The sample records about 80,000 clones, about nine tenths being singletons. Source: CD4+ or CD8+ T cells sorted from blood, taken in a trial of the OX40 agonist ivuxolimab. Receptor source: an adult with an advanced solid tumor such as melanoma, head and neck, liver or kidney cancer.

This clone was counted a few times. CDR3 amino acids: CASSLGTHEQFF. CDR3 nucleotides: TGCGCCAGCAGCTTGGGGACGCATGAGCAGTTCTTC. The V gene is TRBV5-1, the J gene TRBJ2-1; D call uncertain. Germline V gene sequence: CDR1 SGHRS, CDR2 YFSETQ. V was shortened by 0 bases and J by 8 bases, with 6 bases between the two germline ends. This CDR3 is built from 12 residues.

J is TRBJ2-5 and V is TRBV4-3; TRBD2 aligns across 10 bases. CDR3 size: 16 residues. Germline assignment: CDR1 LGHNA and CDR2 YSLEER. V gave up 0 bases and J gave up 5 bases; unmatched junction bases: 6. The CDR3 DNA reads TGCGCCAGCAGCCAAGATCGAGCGGGGGGGCGGGAGACCCAGTACTTC. Protein product: CASSQDRAGGRETQYF.

The chain has TRBV9 and TRBJ1-5; no reliable D call. The CDR3 runs 13 residues. V dropped 0 bases and J dropped 7 bases, with 8 bases sitting between them. The germline V gene has CDR1 SGDLS and CDR2 YYNGEE. CDR3 residues: CASSVGIGQPQHF. The DNA of the CDR3 is TGTGCCAGCAGCGTAGGGATCGGGCAGCCCCAGCATTTT.

The gene calls are TRBV5-1 and TRBJ2-7; no clear D. The V end lost 1 base, the J end lost 0 bases, and 8 bases lay between the germline ends. This CDR3 spans 14 amino acids. Germline-derived CDR1 and CDR2 are SGHRS and YFSETQ. In DNA, the CDR3 is TGCGCCAGCAGCTTGAGGCACAGCTCCTACGAGCAGTACTTC. Protein sequence: CASSLRHSSYEQYF.